The 24 T cell receptor beta chains presented below share a single source sample, sequenced in a study of PD-1 blockade in mismatch repair-deficient tumors. Only in-frame clones appear in the TCRdb table, and some are missing; sequencing was by immunoSEQ multiplex PCR. The sample includes 49,000 or so clones, approximately 84% of them seen just once. The sequencing here drew on peripheral blood, taken 20 weeks after starting pembrolizumab. These receptors came from an adult with mismatch repair-deficient cancer.

The chain joins TRBV6-6 to TRBJ1-1; weak D call: TRBD1 (6 bases). CDR3 length equals 16 residues. V was shortened by 2 bases and J by 1 base, with 14 bases between the two germline ends. In germline, CDR1 is MNHNY, CDR2 SVGAGI (reference sequence). This chain's CDR3 is CASSYPTTGPNTEAFF. The CDR3 DNA follows: TGTGCCAGCAGTTACCCGACGACAGGACCGAACACTGAAGCTTTCTTT.

V usage is TRBV6-5 and J usage is TRBJ1-1; D uncertain. V lost 5 bases and J lost 0, with 7 bases in between. This CDR3 is built from 13 residues. Germline V CDR1 and CDR2: MNHEY, SVGAGI. CDR3 loop: CASSLNLNTEAFF. For the CDR3, the DNA is TGTGCCAGCAGTCTCAATTTGAACACTGAAGCTTTCTTT.

CDR3 bases: TGTGCCAGCAGTGACCTGACATTCTCTGGAAACACCATATATTTT. Translated: CASSDLTFSGNTIYF. This chain joins TRBV6-1 and TRBJ1-3; D remains unclear. The CDR3 contains 15 residues. The V end lost 3 bases, the J end lost 0 bases, and 9 bases lay between the germline ends. The V gene's germline CDR1 is MNHNS and CDR2 SASEGT.

V and J are TRBV7-9 and TRBJ2-1; 9 nucleotides line up with TRBD1. Trimming cost V 3 bases and J 4 bases; bases outside gene matches: 7. This CDR3 has 16 amino acids. The germline CDR1 and CDR2 sequences are SEHNR and FQNEAQ (reference sequence). CDR3 amino acids: CASSFRGTGPYNEQFF. CDR3 nucleotide sequence: TGTGCCAGCAGCTTCCGAGGGACAGGGCCATACAATGAGCAGTTCTTC.

The chain uses TRBV10-3 and TRBJ2-7; 7 positions match TRBD2. CDR1 ENHRY and CDR2 SYGVKD come from the germline V gene. CDR3 size: 11 residues. Trimming removed 8 bases from V and 5 bases from J; junction bases left unmatched: 3. The CDR3 coding sequence is TGTGCCATCCAACTAGCGAACGAGCAGTACTTC. Its translation: CAIQLANEQYF.

In this sample, this clone turned up once. This chain connects TRBV30 to TRBJ1-1; a possible D gene is TRBD1 (6 bases). V was cut by 2 bases and J by 5 bases, with 15 bases left in between. Germline CDR1 and CDR2: GTSNPN and SVGIG (reference sequence). This CDR3 spans 14 amino acids. The CDR3 loop reads CAWSLQGFGTEAFF. For the CDR3, the DNA is TGTGCCTGGAGTTTACAGGGCTTTGGGACTGAAGCTTTCTTT.

The chain couples TRBV2 to TRBJ2-7; D gene uncertain. V lost 2 bases and J lost 3, with 11 bases in between. The CDR3 runs to 14 residues. Germline values: CDR1 SNHLY, CDR2 FYNNEI. CDR3 protein: CASSENVGDYEQYF. Written as DNA, the CDR3 is TGTGCCAGCAGTGAAAACGTTGGGGACTACGAGCAGTACTTC.

The genes are TRBV2 and TRBJ2-3; possibly TRBD1 for D (5 bases). V was cut by 0 bases and J by 7 bases, with 8 bases left in between. Germline lookup yields CDR1 SNHLY and CDR2 FYNNEI. This CDR3 is 13 amino acids long. The CDR3 region is CASSEARENTQYF. In DNA, the CDR3 is TGTGCCAGCAGTGAAGCCAGGGAAAATACGCAGTATTTT. Filled out from reference TRBV2 and TRBJ2-3, the complete variable domain reads EPEVTQTPSHQVTQMGQEVILRCVPISNHLYFYWYRQILGQKVEFLVSFYNNEISEKSEIFDDQFSVERPDGSNFTLKIRSTKLEDSAMYFCASSEARENTQYFGPGTRLTVL.

The V gene is TRBV7-2, the J gene TRBJ1-2, with a weak D call TRBD1 (5 bases). The CDR3 extends over 15 amino acids. Trimming took 5 bases from V and 4 from J, leaving 17 bases between them. Looked up from germline, CDR1 is SGHTA and CDR2 is FQGNSA. This CDR3 reads CASSQGRDSPYGYTF. In nucleotides, the CDR3 is TGTGCCAGCAGCCAAGGACGGGACTCTCCCTATGGCTACACCTTC.

V is TRBV14 and J is TRBJ2-1; 10 bases map to TRBD2. The CDR3 runs to 15 residues. V shed 7 bases, J shed 4 bases, and the junction held 7 bases outside the gene matches. The germline CDR1 and CDR2 sequences are SGHDN and FVKESK. The CDR3 bases are TGTGCCAGCAATACACCGACTAGCGGGTACAATGAGCAGTTCTTC. Its protein product is CASNTPTSGYNEQFF.

V is TRBV7-2 and J is TRBJ2-7; 12 bases line up with TRBD1. The CDR3 runs to 15 residues. Unmatched junction bases numbered 5, after V lost 7 bases and J lost 1 base. CDR1 is SGHTA and CDR2 is FQGNSA in the germline V gene. Written as DNA, the CDR3 is TGTGCCAGCAAGCGGGGACAGGGGGCTTCCTACGAGCAGTACTTC. Translation: CASKRGQGASYEQYF. Full variable domain (rest looked up from reference TRBV7-2 and TRBJ2-7): GAGVSQSPSNKVTEKGKDVELRCDPISGHTALYWYRQSLGQGLEFLIYFQGNSAPDKSGLPSDRFSAERTGGSVSTLTIQRTQQEDSAVYLCASKRGQGASYEQYFGPGTRLTVT.

This clone was observed a single time. The rearrangement uses TRBV19 and TRBJ2-1; 12 bases align to TRBD1. The CDR3 totals 16 residues. Germline V gene sequence: CDR1 LNHDA, CDR2 SQIVND (reference sequence). The trim removed 6 bases at V and 5 bases at J, leaving 8 bases unmatched. In nucleotides, the CDR3 is TGTGCCAGTAGCAGCTGGGGACAGGGGGCGGACAATGAGCAGTTCTTC. Amino acids: CASSSWGQGADNEQFF. Filled out from reference TRBV19 and TRBJ2-1, the complete variable domain reads DGGITQSPKYLFRKEGQNVTLSCEQNLNHDAMYWYRQDPGQGLRLIYYSQIVNDFQKGDIAEGYSVSREKKESFPLTVTSAQKNPTAFYLCASSSWGQGADNEQFFGPGTRLTVL.

This clone was detected a few times. The rearrangement links TRBV7-9 to TRBJ2-7; TRBD2 might be the D (5 bases). With 4 bases removed from V and 3 bases from J, the gap between germline ends came to 7 bases. The CDR3 extends over 12 amino acids. The V gene's germline CDR1 is SEHNR and CDR2 FQNEAQ (reference sequence). Written as DNA, the CDR3 is TGTGCCAGCAGCTCGGACTTCTACGAGCAGTACTTC. It specifies CASSSDFYEQYF.

The count of this clone is one. The chain couples TRBV4-3 to TRBJ1-4, with D tentatively TRBD1 (5 bases). The CDR3 totals 14 residues. V was clipped by 4 bases and J by 10 bases, with 16 bases between them. Germline lookup yields CDR1 LGHNA and CDR2 YSLEER. CDR3 sequence (DNA): TGCGCCAGCAGCCCGGCGTGGGGGGAAGGAAAACTGTTTTTT. The encoded protein is CASSPAWGEGKLFF.

There are a few counts of this clone. The rearrangement uses TRBV6-5 and TRBJ1-2; the D is unclear. The CDR3 is 12 residues long. The ends were cut back, 5 bases at V and 8 bases at J, with 12 bases in the middle. The germline CDR1 and CDR2 sequences are MNHEY and SVGAGI. The CDR3 DNA reads as TGTGCCAGCAGTCTCCAGGATGGAGGCTACACCTTC. Amino acid sequence: CASSLQDGGYTF.

This rearrangement joins TRBV27 to TRBJ2-1, with D tentatively TRBD1 or TRBD2 (5 bases each). This CDR3 comprises 15 residues. V lost 3 bases, J lost 4 bases, and 13 bases lay in between. Germline CDR1 and CDR2: MNHEY and SMNVEV (reference sequence). Written as DNA, the CDR3 is TGTGCCAGCAGTTTGTGGGACCCGGTTTACAATGAGCAGTTCTTC. Amino acid sequence: CASSLWDPVYNEQFF.

The chain uses TRBV6-5 and TRBJ1-1; no definite D call. Trimming took off 8 bases at V and 1 base at J, with 11 bases between the two ends. The CDR3 totals 13 residues. The germline CDR1 and CDR2 sequences are MNHEY and SVGAGI. The CDR3: CASGSGPNTEAFF. CDR3 DNA sequence: TGTGCCAGCGGATCAGGCCCGAACACTGAAGCTTTCTTT.

The genes are TRBV11-2 and TRBJ1-1; no clear D gene. CDR1 is SGHAT and CDR2 is FQNNGV in the germline V gene. The CDR3 sequence is 13 residues long. Between the trimmed V and J ends, which lost 3 bases and 3 bases, there was a span of 8 bases. CDR3 protein: CASSFRSDTEAFF. The CDR3 region has the DNA TGTGCCAGCAGCTTCAGGAGTGACACTGAAGCTTTCTTT.

The chain has TRBV9 and TRBJ1-5; D remains ambiguous. Trimming took off 0 bases at V and 3 bases at J, with 7 bases between the two ends. CDR1 is SGDLS, CDR2 YYNGEE, per germline. The CDR3 runs 14 residues. The CDR3 DNA sequence: TGTGCCAGCAGCGTAGGTACAGTCAATCAGCCCCAGCATTTT. Translated: CASSVGTVNQPQHF.

The gene calls are TRBV29-1 and TRBJ1-4; 11 positions agree with TRBD1. Germline values: CDR1 SQVTM, CDR2 ANQGSEA. Trimming removed 6 bases from V and 10 bases from J; junction bases left unmatched: 4. The CDR3 runs 12 residues. CDR3 region: CSVGDRGRKLFF. The CDR3 region has the DNA TGCAGCGTAGGGGACAGGGGGAGAAAACTGTTTTTT.

The chain employs TRBV4-3 and TRBJ1-1; the match to TRBD1 covers 7 bases. Germline V gene lookup returns CDR1 LGHNA and CDR2 YSLEER. The V and J ends lost 4 bases and 7 bases, in that order; junction bases with no gene match: 9. The CDR3 loop spans 14 amino acids. The CDR3 sequence: CASSPPGQPYEAFF. The CDR3 nucleotides are TGCGCCAGCAGCCCTCCGGGACAGCCTTATGAAGCTTTCTTT.

This chain connects TRBV29-1 to TRBJ2-1; TRBD2 matches 8 bases. Germline CDR1 is SQVTM and CDR2 is ANQGSEA. Losses at the gene ends were 6 bases for V and 4 bases for J; bases not matched to a gene: 5. The CDR3 runs to 13 residues. CDR3: CSVATSGYNEQFF. The CDR3 DNA follows: TGCAGCGTGGCTACTAGCGGATACAATGAGCAGTTCTTC.

The chain couples TRBV10-3 to TRBJ2-7; 10 bases align to TRBD2. The germline V gene encodes CDR1 ENHRY and CDR2 SYGVKD. The length of the CDR3 is 17 residues. Unmatched junction bases numbered 10, after V lost 0 bases and J lost 5 bases. CDR3 nucleotides: TGTGCCATCAGTGAGTCGATGGCTAGCGGGAGCTTCGACGAGCAGTACTTC. This codes for CAISESMASGSFDEQYF.

CDR3 coding DNA: TGTGCCAGCAGCTGGGGGACAGGGAGGAACACTGAAGCTTTCTTT. Translated: CASSWGTGRNTEAFF. The chain couples TRBV5-4 to TRBJ1-1; 9 positions match TRBD1. The junction had 4 bases not matched to a gene; V was cut back by 3 bases and J by 1 base. The CDR3 is 15 residues long. Germline CDR1 reads SGHNT; CDR2 reads YYREEE (reference sequence).